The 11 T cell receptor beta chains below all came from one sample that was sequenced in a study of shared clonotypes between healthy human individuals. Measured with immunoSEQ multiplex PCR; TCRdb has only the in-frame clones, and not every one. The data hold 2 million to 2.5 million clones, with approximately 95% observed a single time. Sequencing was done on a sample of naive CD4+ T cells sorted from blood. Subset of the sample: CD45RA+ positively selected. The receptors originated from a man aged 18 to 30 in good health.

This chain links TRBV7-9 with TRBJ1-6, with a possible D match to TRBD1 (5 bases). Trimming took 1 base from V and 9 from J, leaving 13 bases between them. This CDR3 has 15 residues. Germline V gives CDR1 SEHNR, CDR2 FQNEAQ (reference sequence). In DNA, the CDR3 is TGTGCCAGCAGCTTAGATCCAGGGAGAGGTTCACCCCTCCACTTT. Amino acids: CASSLDPGRGSPLHF.

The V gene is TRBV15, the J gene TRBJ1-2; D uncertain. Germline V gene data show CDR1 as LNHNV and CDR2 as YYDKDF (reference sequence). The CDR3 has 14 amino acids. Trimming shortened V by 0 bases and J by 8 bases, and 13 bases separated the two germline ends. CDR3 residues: CATSREGSPGGYTF. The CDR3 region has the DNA TGTGCCACCAGCAGAGAAGGGTCGCCGGGAGGCTACACCTTC.

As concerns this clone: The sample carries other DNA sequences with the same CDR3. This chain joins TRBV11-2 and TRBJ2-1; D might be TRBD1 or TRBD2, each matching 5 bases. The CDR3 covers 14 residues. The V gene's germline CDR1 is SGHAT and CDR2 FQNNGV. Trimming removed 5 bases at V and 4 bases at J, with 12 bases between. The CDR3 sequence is CASSLGTSYNEQFF. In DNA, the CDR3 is TGTGCCAGCAGCCTGGGGACCTCGTACAATGAGCAGTTCTTC.

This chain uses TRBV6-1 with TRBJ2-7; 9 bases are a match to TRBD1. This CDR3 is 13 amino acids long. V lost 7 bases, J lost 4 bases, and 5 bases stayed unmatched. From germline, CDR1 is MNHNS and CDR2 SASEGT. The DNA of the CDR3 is TGTGCCAGCACCGACGACAGGGGGTACGAGCAGTACTTC. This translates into CASTDDRGYEQYF.

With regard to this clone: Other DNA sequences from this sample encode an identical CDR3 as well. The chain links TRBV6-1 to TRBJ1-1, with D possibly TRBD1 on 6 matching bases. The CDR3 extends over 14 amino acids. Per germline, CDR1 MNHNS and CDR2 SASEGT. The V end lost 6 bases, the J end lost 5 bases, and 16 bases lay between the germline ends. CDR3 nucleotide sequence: TGTGCCAGCAGCCCCCAAGGGGGTGGAACTGAAGCTTTCTTT. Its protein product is CASSPQGGGTEAFF.

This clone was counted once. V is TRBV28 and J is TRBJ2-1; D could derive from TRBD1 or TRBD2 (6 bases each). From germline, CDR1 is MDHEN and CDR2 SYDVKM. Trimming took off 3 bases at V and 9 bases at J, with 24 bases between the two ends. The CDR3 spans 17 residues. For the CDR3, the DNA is TGTGCCAGCAGTTTTTACAGGGTGGGCCTTCGGAGGGGTGAGCAGTTCTTC. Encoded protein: CASSFYRVGLRRGEQFF.

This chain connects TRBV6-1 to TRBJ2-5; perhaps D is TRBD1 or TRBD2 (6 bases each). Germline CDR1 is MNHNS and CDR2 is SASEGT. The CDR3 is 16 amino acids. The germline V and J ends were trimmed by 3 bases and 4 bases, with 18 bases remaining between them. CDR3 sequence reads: CASSEEGQGWRETQYF. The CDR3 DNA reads TGTGCCAGCAGTGAGGAGGGGCAGGGGTGGAGAGAGACCCAGTACTTC.

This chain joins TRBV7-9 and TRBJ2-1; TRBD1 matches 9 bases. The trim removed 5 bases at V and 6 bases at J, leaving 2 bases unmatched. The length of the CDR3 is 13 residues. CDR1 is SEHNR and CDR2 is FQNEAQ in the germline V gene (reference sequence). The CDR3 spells CASSVDRGNEQFF. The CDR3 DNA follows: TGTGCCAGCAGCGTGGACAGGGGCAATGAGCAGTTCTTC.

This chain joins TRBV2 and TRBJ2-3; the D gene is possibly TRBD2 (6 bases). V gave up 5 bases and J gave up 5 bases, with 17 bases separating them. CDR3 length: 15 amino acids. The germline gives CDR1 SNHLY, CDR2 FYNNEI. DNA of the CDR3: TGTGCCAGCAGTCCCTCGACTAGTGCTGGAGATACGCAGTATTTT. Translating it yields CASSPSTSAGDTQYF.

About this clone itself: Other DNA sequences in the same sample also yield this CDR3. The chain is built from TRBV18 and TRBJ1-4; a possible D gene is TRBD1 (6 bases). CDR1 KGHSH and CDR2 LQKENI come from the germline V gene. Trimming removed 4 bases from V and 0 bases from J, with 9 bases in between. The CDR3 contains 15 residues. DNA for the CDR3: TGTGCCAGCTCACTGGGACAAGCAACTAATGAAAAACTGTTTTTT. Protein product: CASSLGQATNEKLFF.

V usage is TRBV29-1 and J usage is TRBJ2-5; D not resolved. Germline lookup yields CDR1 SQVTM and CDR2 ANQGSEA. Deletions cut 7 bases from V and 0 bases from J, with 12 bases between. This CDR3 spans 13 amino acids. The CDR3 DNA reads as TGCAGCGGGCGACCGCGGTACCAAGAGACCCAGTACTTC. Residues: CSGRPRYQETQYF.